This TCR beta chain was profiled in a study of blood T cell repertoires in COVID-19. Study-wide context: From T cells, B-cell-depleted T cells, or PBMCs came the material, which was cDNA or gDNA.

Germline lookup yields CDR1 MNHEY and CDR2 SMNVEV (reference sequence). The CDR3 is made up of 13 amino acids. The V end was cut by 6 bases, the J end by 7 bases, with 15 bases between. In the authors' methods: By means of reference gene primer amplification, nucleated cell counts were estimated. TCRdb's copy holds only in-frame clones and misses some; the assay was immunoSEQ multiplex PCR. D and trimming come from the DNA, and the V and J calls and clone size come from that table. This sample has about 220,000 clones, with roughly 85% found just once. Sequenced material: PBMCs or T cells enriched from blood (not recorded which). This TCR was sampled from a woman in her forties with acute COVID-19. The chain links TRBV27 to TRBJ1-2; a weak D match, TRBD1 (5 bases). The CDR3 DNA is TGTGCCAGCAGGGAAGGGGCAGGCGGTGGCTACACCTTC. It specifies CASREGAGGGYTF.